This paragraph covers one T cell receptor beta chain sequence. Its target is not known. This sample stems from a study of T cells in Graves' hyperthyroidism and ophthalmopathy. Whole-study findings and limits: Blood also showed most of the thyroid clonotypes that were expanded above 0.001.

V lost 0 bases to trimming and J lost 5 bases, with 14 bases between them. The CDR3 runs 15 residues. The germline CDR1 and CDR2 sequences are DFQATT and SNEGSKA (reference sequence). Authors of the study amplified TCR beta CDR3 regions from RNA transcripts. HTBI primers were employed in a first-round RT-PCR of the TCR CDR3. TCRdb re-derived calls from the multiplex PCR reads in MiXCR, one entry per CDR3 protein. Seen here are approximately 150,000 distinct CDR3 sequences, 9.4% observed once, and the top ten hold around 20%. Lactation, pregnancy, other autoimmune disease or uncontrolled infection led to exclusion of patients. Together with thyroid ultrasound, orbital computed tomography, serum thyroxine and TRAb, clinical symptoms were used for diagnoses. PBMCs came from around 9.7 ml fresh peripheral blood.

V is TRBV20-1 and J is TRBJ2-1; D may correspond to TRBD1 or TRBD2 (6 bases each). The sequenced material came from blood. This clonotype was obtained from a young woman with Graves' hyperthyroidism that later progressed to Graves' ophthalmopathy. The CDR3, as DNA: TGCAGTGCTAGAGATATGGGGGGCGCGGACAATGAGCAGTTCTTC. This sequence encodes CSARDMGGADNEQFF.